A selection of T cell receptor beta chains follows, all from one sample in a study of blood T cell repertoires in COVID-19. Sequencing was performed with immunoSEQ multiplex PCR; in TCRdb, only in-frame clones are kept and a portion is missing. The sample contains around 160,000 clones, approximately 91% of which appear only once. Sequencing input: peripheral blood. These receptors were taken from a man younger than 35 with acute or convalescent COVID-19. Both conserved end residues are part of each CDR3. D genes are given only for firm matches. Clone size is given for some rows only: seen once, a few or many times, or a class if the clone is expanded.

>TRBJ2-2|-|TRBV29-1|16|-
TGCAGCGTTCCTAGAGGGGGTCCTCTGAACACCGGGGAGCTGTTTTTT
CSVPRGGPLNTGELFF
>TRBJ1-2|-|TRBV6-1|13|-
TGTGCCAGCAGTGAAGACCGAGCGCTTGGCTACACCTTC
CASSEDRALGYTF
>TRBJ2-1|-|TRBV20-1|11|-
TGCAGTCCCAAGGGGGACGATGAGCAGTTCTTC
CSPKGDDEQFF
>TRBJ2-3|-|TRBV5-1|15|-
TGCGCCAGCAGCTTGCTTGACAGCTACACAGATACGCAGTATTTT
CASSLLDSYTDTQYF
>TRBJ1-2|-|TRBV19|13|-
TGTGCCAGTAGTATTGTTACCGCGGAGGGCTACACCTTC
CASSIVTAEGYTF
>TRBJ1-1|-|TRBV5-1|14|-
TGCGCCAGCAGCTTGGCCGGGGGAAACACTGAAGCTTTCTTT
CASSLAGGNTEAFF
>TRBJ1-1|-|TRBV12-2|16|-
TGTGCAAGTCGCTTCCTGTTCCAGGACAGGGCGACTGAAGCTTTCTTT
CASRFLFQDRATEAFF
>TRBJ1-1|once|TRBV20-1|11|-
TGCAGTGCTAGAGGGCAGATTTCGGGTTTCTTT
CSARGQISGFF
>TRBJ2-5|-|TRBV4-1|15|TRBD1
TGCGCCAGCAGCCAAGTCGAAACAGGGGGAGAGACCCAGTACTTC
CASSQVETGGETQYF
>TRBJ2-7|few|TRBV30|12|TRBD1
TGTGCCTGGAGTGGACAGGGCAACGAGCAGTACTTC
CAWSGQGNEQYF
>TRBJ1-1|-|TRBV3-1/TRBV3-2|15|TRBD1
TGTGCCAGCAGCCAACCAGGGGGCGCCCCGAAGGCCGCTTTCTTT
CASSQPGGAPKAAFF
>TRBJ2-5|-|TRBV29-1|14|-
TGCAGCGTCGTACCGGGACTGCATCAAGAGACCCAGTACTTC
CSVVPGLHQETQYF
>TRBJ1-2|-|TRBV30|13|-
TGTGCCTGGAGTGTAATGAGGGACTATGGCTACACCTTC
CAWSVMRDYGYTF
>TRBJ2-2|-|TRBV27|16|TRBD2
TGTGCCAGCAGTCCTCTAGCGGGGGGGCCCTCCGTGGAGCTGTTTTTT
CASSPLAGGPSVELFF
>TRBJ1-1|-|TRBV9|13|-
TGTGCCAGCAGCGTAGGGCCAGACACTGAAGCTTTCTTT
CASSVGPDTEAFF
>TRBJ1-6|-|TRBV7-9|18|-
TGTGCCAGCAGCTTAGGGGGTCGCGGCGGGTCCTATAATTCACCCCTCCACTTT
CASSLGGRGGSYNSPLHF
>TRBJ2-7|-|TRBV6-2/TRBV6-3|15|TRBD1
TGTGCCAGCAGCCTTATCCGGACAGGGATTCTCGAGCAGTACTTC
CASSLIRTGILEQYF
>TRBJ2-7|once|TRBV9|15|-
TGTGCCAGCAGCGTAGAGGGGCTTCACTCCTACGAGCAGTACTTC
CASSVEGLHSYEQYF
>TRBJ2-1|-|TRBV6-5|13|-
TGTGCCAGCAGTTACGACAGTAGTAATGAGCAGTTCTTC
CASSYDSSNEQFF
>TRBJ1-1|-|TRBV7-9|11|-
TGTGCCAGCAGCTTACGGACTGAAGCTTTCTTT
CASSLRTEAFF
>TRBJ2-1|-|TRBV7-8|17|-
TGTGCCAGCAGACCCGGGGGGCGGCCTAACCTCTACAATGAGCAGTTCTTC
CASRPGGRPNLYNEQFF
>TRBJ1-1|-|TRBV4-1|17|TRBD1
TGCGCCAGCAGCCAAGTAATAACGGGACAGGGTTGGCCTGAAGCTTTCTTT
CASSQVITGQGWPEAFF
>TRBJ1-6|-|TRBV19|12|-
TGTGCCGTGGGGGGGGTTAATTCACCCCTCCACTTT
CAVGGVNSPLHF
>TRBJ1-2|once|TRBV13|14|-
TGTGCCAGCAGCTCCTATAATGTAGATTATGGCTACACCTTC
CASSSYNVDYGYTF
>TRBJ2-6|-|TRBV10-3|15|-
TGTGCCATCAGTGAACAGGGTTCTGGGGCCAACGTCCTGACTTTC
CAISEQGSGANVLTF
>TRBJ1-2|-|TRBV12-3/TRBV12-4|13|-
-
CASSLVGTGASTF
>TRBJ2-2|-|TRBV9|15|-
TGTGCCAGCAGCGTTAGCGTACTAGACACCGGGGAGCTGTTTTTT
CASSVSVLDTGELFF
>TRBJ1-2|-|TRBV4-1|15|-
TGCGCCAGCAGCCAACCCGACAGAAATCCTCCGGGCTACACCTTC
CASSQPDRNPPGYTF
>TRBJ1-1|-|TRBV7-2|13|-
TGTGCCAGCAGCCTTGACAGGAACACTGAAGCTTTCTTT
CASSLDRNTEAFF